The clone carrying this T cell receptor (beta chain) came up once. Its target is not known. Germline values: CDR1 LGHNA, CDR2 YSLEER. This CDR3 is built from 16 residues. V shed 0 bases and J 3 bases; nucleotides not matched to a gene: 6. Time point meaning: baseline pretreatment blood. Treatment specified: 15 Gy SBRT to primary tumor, nephrectomy 4 weeks later. This renal cell carcinoma was of the clear cell type. The data belong to a study of radiation and T cells in renal cell carcinoma. Background on the study: Nephrectomy followed 15 Gy stereotactic body radiation by 4 weeks.

The table came from immunoSEQ multiplex PCR; TCRdb's copy has only in-frame clones and leaves some out. The sample carries approximately 110,000 clones, roughly 80% recorded once. Findings and limits, study-wide: Top tumor clonotypes rose in blood 2 weeks post-radiation, then contracted. Without pretreatment biopsies, baseline tumor clonotype presence was undetermined.

The V and J genes are TRBV4-3 and TRBJ2-7; 9 nucleotides line up with TRBD2. The sample in question was blood, obtained from a patient whose treatment included radiotherapy and nephrectomy. The source is a woman aged 60-75 years with renal cell carcinoma. The DNA for the CDR3 is TGCGCCAGCAGCCAAGAATGGGCTAGCGGGGACTACGAGCAGTACTTC. Protein: CASSQEWASGDYEQYF.